The next 5 T cell receptor beta chains were all read from a single sample in a study of cytomegalovirus exposure and HLA in healthy donors. Sequencing was performed with immunoSEQ multiplex PCR; in TCRdb, only in-frame clones are kept and a portion is missing. The table shows some 240,000 clones, with 80% to 90% occurring only once. Material for sequencing was PBMCs. The receptors derive from a woman between 18 and 29 years old in good health and CMV-seropositive.

The chain employs TRBV13 and TRBJ2-5, with 8 bases matching TRBD1. The CDR3 loop spans 14 amino acids. Per the germline V gene, CDR1 is PRHDT and CDR2 is FYEKMQ (reference sequence). The V segment lost 4 bases and the J segment 3 bases; nucleotides outside the gene matches: 4. The CDR3 loop reads CASSSDRDEETQYF. CDR3 bases: TGTGCCAGCAGCTCGGACAGGGATGAAGAGACCCAGTACTTC.

The rearrangement joins TRBV9 to TRBJ2-7, with TRBD2 matching 9 bases. Looked up from germline, CDR1 is SGDLS and CDR2 is YYNGEE. Unmatched junction bases numbered 6, after V lost 4 bases and J lost 7 bases. The length of the CDR3 is 13 residues. The CDR3 sequence is CASSSSLAGEQYF. The CDR3 DNA follows: TGTGCCAGCAGCTCCAGTCTAGCGGGAGAGCAGTACTTC. The complete variable domain, with remaining parts taken from reference TRBV9 and TRBJ2-7, reads DSGVTQTPKHLITATGQRVTLRCSPRSGDLSVYWYQQSLDQGLQFLIQYYNGEERAKGNILERFSAQQFPDLHSELNLSSLELGDSALYFCASSSSLAGEQYFGPGTRLTVT.

The gene calls are TRBV7-9 and TRBJ1-4, with TRBD1 matching 8 bases. Germline V CDR1 and CDR2: SEHNR, FQNEAQ (reference sequence). V shed 5 bases, J shed 8 bases, and the junction held 22 bases outside the gene matches. CDR3 length: 19 residues. CDR3 amino acids: CASSPEFGTGLIQGEKLFF. The CDR3 nucleotides are TGTGCCAGCAGCCCTGAATTCGGGACAGGTCTAATACAGGGAGAAAAACTGTTTTTT.

The chain recombines TRBV28 with TRBJ2-3; 8 bases align to TRBD2. The CDR3 runs 15 residues. Looked up from germline, CDR1 is MDHEN and CDR2 is SYDVKM. Trimming cost V 5 bases and J 6 bases; bases outside gene matches: 10. The DNA of the CDR3 is TGTGCCAGCAGTCTCGACGGGATAGCGGGGGATACGCAGTATTTT. It translates to CASSLDGIAGDTQYF.

V and J are TRBV27 and TRBJ2-3; D ambiguous. CDR1 and CDR2 from the germline V gene are MNHEY and SMNVEV (reference sequence). The length of the CDR3 is 16 residues. V lost 5 bases and J 0 bases, leaving 15 bases between the germline ends. This CDR3 is CASSHRQRRSTDTQYF. DNA of the CDR3: TGTGCCAGCAGTCACCGTCAGCGTAGAAGCACAGATACGCAGTATTTT.